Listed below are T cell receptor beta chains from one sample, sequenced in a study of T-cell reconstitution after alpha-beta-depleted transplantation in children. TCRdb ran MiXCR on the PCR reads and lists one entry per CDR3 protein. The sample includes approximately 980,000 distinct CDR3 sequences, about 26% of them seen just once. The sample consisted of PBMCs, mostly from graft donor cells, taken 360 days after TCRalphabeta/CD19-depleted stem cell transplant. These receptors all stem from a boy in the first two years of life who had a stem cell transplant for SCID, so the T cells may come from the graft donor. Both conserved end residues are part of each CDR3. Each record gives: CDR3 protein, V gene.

CDR3: CASQGTGGDEQFF; V: TRBV6-2/TRBV6-3
CDR3: CSARRTDLNTEAFF; V: TRBV20-1
CDR3: CSVLGEVTSGRGGETQYF; V: TRBV29-1
CDR3: CASSENLSSGYTF; V: TRBV6-1
CDR3: CASNNRLTSKDREKETQYF; V: TRBV11-1
CDR3: CASSQGSDSYEQYF; V: TRBV4-2
CDR3: CASSVDLAQETQYF; V: TRBV9
CDR3: CASSTGGVEQYF; V: TRBV13
CDR3: CASSRAGGLIDVQETQYF; V: TRBV11-1
CDR3: CSAGRTADETQYF; V: TRBV20-1
CDR3: CASKGQASSTDTQYF; V: TRBV10-3
CDR3: CASSAGGQGKDNEQFF; V: TRBV9
CDR3: CASSFQQQGIQETQYF; V: TRBV5-1
CDR3: CATSREDKKLTDTQYF; V: TRBV15
CDR3: CASSLYTNRDRVYEQYF; V: TRBV27
CDR3: CAISPRTSTDTQYF; V: TRBV10-3
CDR3: CASSQGAGFVDEQFF; V: TRBV3-1
CDR3: CASNLGVYLPYEQYF; V: TRBV6-1
CDR3: CASSPRTGTGGRETQYF; V: TRBV11-2
CDR3: CSARPGGGLNEQFF; V: TRBV20-1
CDR3: CASSQDGSQREQYF; V: TRBV4-2
CDR3: CASSWGTGEPYNEQFF; V: TRBV7-3
CDR3: CASSLVGGNRGYTEAFF; V: TRBV5-1
CDR3: CASGRQGYTGELFF; V: TRBV6-1
CDR3: CSASLRSNYGYTF; V: TRBV20-1
CDR3: CASSRGTEIWEQYF; V: TRBV5-1
CDR3: CASSHRQGANVLTF; V: TRBV3-1
CDR3: CASSWSGSPTETQYF; V: TRBV7-9
CDR3: CSARVPDEDEQFF; V: TRBV20-1
CDR3: CSARRTIESEQYF; V: TRBV20-1
CDR3: CASSLKQGPKQPQHF; V: TRBV5-5
CDR3: CASSRGNDRGPSYSNQPQHF; V: TRBV6-2/TRBV6-3
CDR3: CASSSTSGGRNEQFF; V: TRBV13
CDR3: CASSEEGGQETQYF; V: TRBV9
CDR3: CASSQGSLAGGNEQFF; V: TRBV3-1
CDR3: CASSLALTGGTEAFF; V: TRBV12-3/TRBV12-4
CDR3: CASNLGPSSETQYF; V: TRBV11-2
CDR3: CASSQGSTGLMNTEAFF; V: TRBV3-1
CDR3: CASSLTGDSSYEQYF; V: TRBV12-3/TRBV12-4
CDR3: CAISESILPPSDRGQDEQYF; V: TRBV10-3
CDR3: CATRDSLNTGELFF; V: TRBV24-1
CDR3: CASSPGTGGVDTQYF; V: TRBV18
CDR3: CASSVWTGPNTEAFF; V: TRBV5-1
CDR3: CASSVNTMNTEAFF; V: TRBV9
CDR3: CSARRGLGELFF; V: TRBV20-1
CDR3: CASSLRTGANYEQYF; V: TRBV12-3/TRBV12-4
CDR3: CASSQDVGTVDTQYF; V: TRBV4-3
CDR3: CSVQTGSNQPQHF; V: TRBV29-1
CDR3: CSARRQGASTDTQYF; V: TRBV20-1
CDR3: CASSPGTVQETQYF; V: TRBV5-1
CDR3: CASSLDHPDTDTQYF; V: TRBV5-1
CDR3: CSAGAAYYMEQYF; V: TRBV20-1
CDR3: CAIGVFQETQYF; V: TRBV10-3
CDR3: CASSSLREQYF; V: TRBV7-9
CDR3: CASTNGPYDEQFF; V: TRBV5-1
CDR3: CASSQDQVRFYGYTF; V: TRBV14
CDR3: CASSVGTWDEKLFF; V: TRBV9
CDR3: CASSVGTMNTEAFF; V: TRBV9
CDR3: CASSLYMSDRASGMTGANVLTF; V: TRBV11-2
CDR3: CASSPSGSSYNSPLHF; V: TRBV11-2